The T cell receptor (beta chain) under discussion was sequenced for a study of OX40 agonist ivuxolimab in advanced cancers. Study context: Prior checkpoint blockade (anti-PD-1, anti-PD-L1 or anti-CTLA-4) was permitted; approximately 41% had it. General observations from the study: CD4+ and CD8+ blood T cells expanded clonally by week 6 at 0.1 to 3.0 mg/kg.

Concerning this clone: Its antigen is not known.

TCRdb's copy holds only in-frame clones and misses some; the assay was immunoSEQ multiplex PCR. Here the sample spans 50,000 to 75,000 clones, 84% being singletons. The CDR3 has 16 residues. Germline CDR1 and CDR2: SGHAT and FQNNGV. Trimming removed 1 base at V and 0 bases at J, with 10 bases between. V usage is TRBV11-2 and J usage is TRBJ1-3; D perhaps matches TRBD1 (6 bases). Sequencing was performed on CD4+ or CD8+ T cells sorted from blood, taken in a trial of the OX40 agonist ivuxolimab. This clonotype originated in an adult with an advanced solid tumor such as melanoma, head and neck, liver or kidney cancer. DNA for the CDR3: TGTGCCAGCAGCTTAGGGACAGCAATCTCTGGAAACACCATATATTTT. Residues: CASSLGTAISGNTIYF.